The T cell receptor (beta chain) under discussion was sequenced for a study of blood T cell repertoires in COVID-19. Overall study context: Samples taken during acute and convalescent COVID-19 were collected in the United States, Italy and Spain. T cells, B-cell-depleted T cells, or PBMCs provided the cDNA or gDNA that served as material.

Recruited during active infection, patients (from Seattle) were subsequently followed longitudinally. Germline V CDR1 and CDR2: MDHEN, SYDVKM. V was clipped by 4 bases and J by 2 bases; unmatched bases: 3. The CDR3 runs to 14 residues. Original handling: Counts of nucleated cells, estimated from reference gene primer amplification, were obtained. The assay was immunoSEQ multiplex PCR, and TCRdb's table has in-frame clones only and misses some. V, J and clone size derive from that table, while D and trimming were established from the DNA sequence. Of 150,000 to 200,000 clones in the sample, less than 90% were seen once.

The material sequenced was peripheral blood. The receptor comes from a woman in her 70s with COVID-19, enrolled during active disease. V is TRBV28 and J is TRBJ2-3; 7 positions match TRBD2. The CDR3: CASSSSGVTDTQYF. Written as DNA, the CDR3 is TGTGCCAGCAGTTCTAGCGGCGTCACAGATACGCAGTATTTT.